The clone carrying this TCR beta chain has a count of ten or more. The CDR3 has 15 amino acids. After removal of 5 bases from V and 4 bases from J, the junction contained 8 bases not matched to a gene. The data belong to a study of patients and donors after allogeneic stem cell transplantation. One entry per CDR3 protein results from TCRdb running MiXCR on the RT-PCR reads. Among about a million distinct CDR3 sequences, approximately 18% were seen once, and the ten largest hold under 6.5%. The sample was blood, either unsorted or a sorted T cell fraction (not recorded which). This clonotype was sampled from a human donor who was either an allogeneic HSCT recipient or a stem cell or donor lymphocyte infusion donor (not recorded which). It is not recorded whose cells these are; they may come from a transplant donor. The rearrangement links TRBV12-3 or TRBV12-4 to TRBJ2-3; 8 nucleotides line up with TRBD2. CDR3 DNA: TGTGCCAGCAGTCGGCAAACGCGGGGGGCAGATACGCAGTATTTT. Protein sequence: CASSRQTRGADTQYF.